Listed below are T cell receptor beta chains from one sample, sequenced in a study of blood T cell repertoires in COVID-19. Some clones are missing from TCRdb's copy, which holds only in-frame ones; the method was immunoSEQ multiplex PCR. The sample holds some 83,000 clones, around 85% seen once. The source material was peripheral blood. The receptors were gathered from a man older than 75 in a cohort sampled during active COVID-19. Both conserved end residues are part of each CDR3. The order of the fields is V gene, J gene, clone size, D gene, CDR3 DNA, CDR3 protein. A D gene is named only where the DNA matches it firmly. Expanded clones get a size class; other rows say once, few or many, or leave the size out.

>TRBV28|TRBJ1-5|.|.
TGTGCCAGCAGTTTAAGGATTCAGGCAGGCAATCAGCCCCAGCATTTT
CASSLRIQAGNQPQHF
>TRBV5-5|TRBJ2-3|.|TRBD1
TGTGCCAGCAGCTTGGTACAGGGGGTCACAGATACGCAGTATTTT
CASSLVQGVTDTQYF
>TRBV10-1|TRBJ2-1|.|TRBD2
TGCGCCAGCAGGAGGCGGGGGGGACCCTACAATGAGCAGTTCTTC
CASRRRGGPYNEQFF
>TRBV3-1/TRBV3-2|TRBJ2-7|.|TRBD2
TGTGCCAGAAAAGGTCCGAGCGGGGGTGGTGCGCAGTACTTC
CARKGPSGGGAQYF
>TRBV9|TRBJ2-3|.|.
TGTGCCAGCAGCGTAAGATCAGGGCCCCCCAGCACAGATACGCAGTATTTT
CASSVRSGPPSTDTQYF
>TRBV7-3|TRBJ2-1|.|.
TGTGCCAGCAGCTTAAGGCGGTCATACAATGAGCAGTTCTTC
CASSLRRSYNEQFF
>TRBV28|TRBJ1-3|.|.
TGTGCCAGCAGTTTGTATCGGCCAGGGGGAAACACCATATATTTT
CASSLYRPGGNTIYF
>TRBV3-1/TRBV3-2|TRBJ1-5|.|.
TGTGCCAGCAGCCACGGTGGAGGGCCCAATCAGCCCCAGCATTTT
CASSHGGGPNQPQHF
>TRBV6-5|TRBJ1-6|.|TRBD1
TGTGCCAGCAGGACAGGGGTAATTAGTTCACCCCTCCACTTT
CASRTGVISSPLHF
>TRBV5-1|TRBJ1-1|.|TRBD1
TGCGCCAGCAGCCCCACCCCGGACAGGGCAAACACTGAAGCTTTCTTT
CASSPTPDRANTEAFF
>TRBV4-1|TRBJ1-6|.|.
TGCGCCAGCAGCCTGGCTTTTAATTCACCCCTCCACTTT
CASSLAFNSPLHF
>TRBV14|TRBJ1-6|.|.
TGTGCCAGCAGCGCCGAAGGGGCCTATAATTCACCCCTCCACTTT
CASSAEGAYNSPLHF
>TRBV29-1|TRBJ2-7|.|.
TGCAGCGCACGACAGAGCTCCTACGAGCAGTACTTC
CSARQSSYEQYF
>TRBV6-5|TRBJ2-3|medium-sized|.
TGTGCCAGCAGGATGGGGGCAGGCCCGATTATGACGCAGTATTTT
CASRMGAGPIMTQYF
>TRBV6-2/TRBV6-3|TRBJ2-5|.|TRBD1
TGTGCCAGCAGTTCTGGCTGGACAGGGCTACAAGAGACCCAGTACTTC
CASSSGWTGLQETQYF
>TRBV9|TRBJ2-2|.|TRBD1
TGTGCCAGCAGCGTCCGACAGGGAACCGGGGAGCTGTTTTTT
CASSVRQGTGELFF
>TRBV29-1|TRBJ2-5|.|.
TGCAGCGCTCAGGGGCGGGCGGAGACCCAGTACTTC
CSAQGRAETQYF
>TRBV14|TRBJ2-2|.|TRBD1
TGTGCCAGCAGATCCCAGGACAGGGAAGACACCGGGGAGCTGTTTTTT
CASRSQDREDTGELFF
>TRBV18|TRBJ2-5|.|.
TGTGCCAGCTCACCCTCTCAGCGACAAGAGACCCAGTACTTC
CASSPSQRQETQYF
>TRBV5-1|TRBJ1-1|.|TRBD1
TGCGCCAGCAGCGGAGAAAGGGGGCGAACGAACACTGAAGCTTTCTTT
CASSGERGRTNTEAFF
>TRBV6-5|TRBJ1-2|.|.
TGTGCCAGCTTTGAAATACAGGGTAACTATGGCTACACCTTC
CASFEIQGNYGYTF
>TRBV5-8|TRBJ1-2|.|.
TGTGCCAGCAGCTTCGGTGGAGGGGAGGGAACCTATGGCTACACCTTC
CASSFGGGEGTYGYTF
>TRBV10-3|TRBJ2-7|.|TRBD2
TGTGCCATCAGCGGGACTAGCGGCCACGAGCAGTACTTC
CAISGTSGHEQYF
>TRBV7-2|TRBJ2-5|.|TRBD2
TGTGCCAGCAGGCGACCTGGGGCTAGCGGGGATGAGACCCAGTACTTC
CASRRPGASGDETQYF
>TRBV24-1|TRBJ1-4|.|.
TGTGCCACCAGTGATTTTCGGGGGAAGGAAAAACTGTTTTTT
CATSDFRGKEKLFF
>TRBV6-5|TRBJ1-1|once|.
TGTGCCAGCAGTTCCCTTGCCAGGGCTTTCTTT
CASSSLARAFF
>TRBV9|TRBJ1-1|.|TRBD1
TGTGCCAGCAGCGTGGACAGGGGCCGGGGTTCGGCCACTGAAGCTTTCTTT
CASSVDRGRGSATEAFF
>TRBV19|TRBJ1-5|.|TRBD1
TGTGCCAGTGAGGGGACAGAAGGACAGCCCCAGCATTTT
CASEGTEGQPQHF
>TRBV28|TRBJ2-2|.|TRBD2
TGTGCCAGCAGTTTGCTAGCGGGGGCTTCTAACACCGGGGAGCTGTTTTTT
CASSLLAGASNTGELFF
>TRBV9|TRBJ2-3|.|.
TGTGCCAGCAGCTCCCGGGACTCACAGACAGATACGCAGTATTTT
CASSSRDSQTDTQYF
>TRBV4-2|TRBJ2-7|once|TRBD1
TGTGCCAGCAGCCAGGGACGAACAGGGGGCTGGGGGGAGCAGTACTTC
CASSQGRTGGWGEQYF
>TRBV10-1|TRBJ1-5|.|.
TGCGCCAGCAGTGAGAGGGGATTTATAGGGGGTAAGGGCAATCAGCCCCAGCATTTT
CASSERGFIGGKGNQPQHF
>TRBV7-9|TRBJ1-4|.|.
TGTGCCAGCAGTCGGACAAGCCTCAATGAAAAACTGTTTTTT
CASSRTSLNEKLFF
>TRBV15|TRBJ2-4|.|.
TGTGCCACCACGCGGGGACTCCTAGCCAAAAACATTCAGTACTTC
CATTRGLLAKNIQYF
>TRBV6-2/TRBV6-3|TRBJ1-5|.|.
TGTGCCAGCAGTACCCGACAGGATAGCAATCAGCCCCAGCATTTT
CASSTRQDSNQPQHF
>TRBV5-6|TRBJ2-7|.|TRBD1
TGTGCCAGCAGCTCGGGACAGGTCTACGAGCAGTACTTC
CASSSGQVYEQYF
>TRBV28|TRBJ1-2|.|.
TGTGCCAGCAGTGAGGGCGGATTCTATGGCTACACCTTC
CASSEGGFYGYTF
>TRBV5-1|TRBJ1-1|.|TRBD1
TGCGCCAGCAGCTTAGGTTCGCAGGGGGGCACTGAAGCTTTCTTT
CASSLGSQGGTEAFF
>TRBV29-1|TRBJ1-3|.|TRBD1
TGCAGCGGGGTAATAGGACAGGGGCCTCGGGACCGAAACACCATATATTTT
CSGVIGQGPRDRNTIYF
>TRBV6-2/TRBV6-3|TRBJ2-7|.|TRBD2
TGTGCCAGCAGCCCCGGGGGGACTAGCGGGTACGAGCAGTACTTC
CASSPGGTSGYEQYF
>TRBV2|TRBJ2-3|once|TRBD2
TGTGCCAGCAGTACGGGACTAGCCACAGATACGCAGTATTTT
CASSTGLATDTQYF